A single sample gave rise to the 19 T cell receptor beta chains below, sequenced in a study of blood T cell repertoires in COVID-19 (dated by TCRdb to 2018 to 2021). The library relied on the immunoSEQ multiplex PCR assay. Entries here come from immuneACCESS through TCRdb and include only in-frame sequences with V and J called. Some clones fail to appear in such tables; in the studies checked, an unresolved V gene covers under half of the shortfall, and the cause of the remainder is unknown. Here the sample has more than 25,000 clones; roughly 80% occur a single time. The top ten clonotypes cover almost 25% of the sample. The sample was peripheral blood. These receptors were taken from a human donor in a cohort sampled during active COVID-19.

In this sample, this clone turned up once. V gene TRBV6-5 combines with J gene TRBJ2-1, with 14 positions matching TRBD2. Germline CDR1 MNHEY, CDR2 SVGAGI. The CDR3 covers 15 residues. V lost 7 bases, J lost 10 bases, and 9 bases stayed unmatched. The CDR3 DNA follows: TGTGCCAGCAACCAAGCCGGGACTAGCGGGGGCGAGCAGTTCTTC. This encodes CASNQAGTSGGEQFF.

Points on this clone: The same CDR3 also results from other DNA sequences found in this sample. The V gene is TRBV4-1, the J gene TRBJ2-1; D is possibly TRBD2 (5 bases). The CDR3 extends over 13 amino acids. Germline V gene sequence: CDR1 MGHRA, CDR2 YSYEKL. V shed 1 base and J shed 10 bases, with 11 bases lying between them. The CDR3 is CASSQGTRGEQFF. In DNA form, the CDR3 reads TGCGCCAGCAGCCAAGGGACCCGCGGGGAGCAGTTCTTC.

This clone came up a few times. The V call is TRBV6-5, the J call TRBJ2-7, with 9 bases fitting TRBD1. This CDR3 is built from 12 residues. CDR1 and CDR2 from the germline V gene are MNHEY and SVGAGI. The V and J ends lost 6 bases and 12 bases, in that order; junction bases with no gene match: 9. The CDR3 protein is CASSRTGEGSYF. CDR3 bases: TGTGCCAGCAGCCGGACAGGGGAGGGTTCGTACTTC.

This rearrangement joins TRBV4-1 to TRBJ2-5; TRBD2 agrees at 7 bases. V lost 1 base and J lost 1; bases outside the gene matches: 6. The germline V gene has CDR1 MGHRA and CDR2 YSYEKL. The CDR3 extends over 16 amino acids. For the CDR3, the DNA is TGCGCCAGCAGCCAAGCTCTGGCTAGCGGCCAAGAGACCCAGTACTTC. Translating it yields CASSQALASGQETQYF.

V is TRBV21-1 and J is TRBJ1-1. TRBV21-1 is labeled a pseudogene. The CDR3 contains 13 residues. In nucleotides, the CDR3 is TGTGCCAGCAGCAAGATGAGGGTGACTGAAGCTTTCTTT. Protein: CASSKMRVTEAFF.

This rearrangement joins TRBV11-2 to TRBJ2-2, with D perhaps TRBD1 (5 bases). Germline CDR1 SGHAT, CDR2 FQNNGV. The CDR3 has 14 amino acids. V dropped 5 bases and J dropped 1 base, with 8 bases sitting between them. CDR3: CASSATGNTGELFF. The CDR3 DNA sequence: TGTGCCAGCAGCGCCACAGGGAACACCGGGGAGCTGTTTTTT.

The CDR3 loop is CASSARRSGDTEAFF. DNA for the CDR3: TGTGCCAGCAGCGCCAGACGGTCGGGGGACACTGAAGCTTTCTTT. The genes are TRBV9 and TRBJ1-1, with D maybe TRBD1 (5 bases). V lost 3 bases and J lost 3, with 15 bases in between. The CDR3 is 15 residues long. Germline loops: CDR1 SGDLS, CDR2 YYNGEE.

Here the CDR3 DNA reads TGTGCCAGTAGTCTTCCCTTAGGACAGTATGGCTACACCTTC. This gives the protein CASSLPLGQYGYTF. J is TRBJ1-2 and V is TRBV19; D perhaps matches TRBD1 (6 bases). The V end was cut by 5 bases, the J end by 5 bases, with 15 bases between. The CDR3 contains 14 residues. CDR1 is LNHDA, CDR2 SQIVND, per germline (reference sequence).

The chain has TRBV20-1 and TRBJ2-3; D is unclear. Deletions cut 3 bases from V and 1 base from J, with 14 bases between. CDR1 is DFQATT and CDR2 is SNEGSKA in the germline V gene (reference sequence). CDR3 length equals 15 residues. CDR3 loop: CSASSLLLRTDTQYF. The CDR3 DNA sequence: TGCAGTGCTAGTAGCCTCCTACTCCGCACAGATACGCAGTATTTT.

In its sample, this clone was seen once. V usage is TRBV2 and J usage is TRBJ1-4; possible D gene TRBD1, 5 bases. CDR1 is SNHLY and CDR2 is FYNNEI in the germline V gene. The V end lost 7 bases, the J end lost 2 bases, and 14 bases lay between the germline ends. CDR3 length: 15 residues. The CDR3 nucleotides read TGTGCCAGCACGCCGGAGGGGATTACTAATGAAAAACTGTTTTTT. This translates into CASTPEGITNEKLFF.

This clone was counted a few times. The J gene is TRBJ1-1, the V gene TRBV5-1; a weak D match, TRBD1 (6 bases). CDR1 and CDR2 (germline): SGHRS, YFSETQ. The CDR3 consists of 15 residues. Trimming took off 2 bases at V and 2 bases at J, with 13 bases between the two ends. CDR3 loop: CASSFSGAKNTEAFF. CDR3 coding DNA: TGCGCCAGCAGCTTTTCAGGGGCTAAAAACACTGAAGCTTTCTTT. Filled out from reference TRBV5-1 and TRBJ1-1, the complete variable domain reads KAGVTQTPRYLIKTRGQQVTLSCSPISGHRSVSWYQQTPGQGLQFLFEYFSETQRNKGNFPGRFSGRQFSNSRSEMNVSTLELGDSALYLCASSFSGAKNTEAFFGQGTRLTVV.

The rearrangement uses TRBV7-2 and TRBJ2-5, with 13 bases matching TRBD2. The CDR3 is made up of 16 amino acids. In germline, CDR1 is SGHTA, CDR2 FQGNSA. The junction had 5 bases not matched to a gene; V was cut back by 3 bases and J by 4 bases. CDR3 loop: CASSLGLAGNVETQYF. The DNA of the CDR3 is TGTGCCAGCAGCTTGGGACTAGCGGGGAACGTAGAGACCCAGTACTTC.

V and J are TRBV16 and TRBJ1-1; D not resolved. CDR3 length: 12 residues. Germline loops: CDR1 KGHSY, CDR2 FQNENV. V was cut by 0 bases and J by 4 bases, with 3 bases left in between. The CDR3 is CASSQSSTEAFF. The CDR3 region has the DNA TGTGCCAGCAGCCAATCGAGCACTGAAGCTTTCTTT.

The chain is built from TRBV5-6 and TRBJ1-5, with D tentatively TRBD1 (5 bases). Germline values: CDR1 SGHDT, CDR2 YYEEEE. CDR3 length equals 15 residues. V shed 2 bases and J shed 3 bases, with 12 bases lying between them. CDR3 sequence reads: CASSFAGGYNQPQHF. In nucleotides, the CDR3 is TGTGCCAGCAGCTTCGCGGGGGGATACAATCAGCCCCAGCATTTT.

The table lists this clone with a count of one. This chain links TRBV4-2 with TRBJ2-7, with a weak D call TRBD1 (5 bases). Germline assignment: CDR1 LGHNA and CDR2 YNFKEQ. The CDR3 loop spans 15 amino acids. Trimming removed 2 bases from V and 3 bases from J, with 14 bases in between. CDR3 region: CASSQSPQGDYEQYF. DNA of the CDR3: TGTGCCAGCAGCCAAAGCCCCCAAGGGGACTACGAGCAGTACTTC.

The chain has TRBV11-2 and TRBJ2-7, with 7 positions matching TRBD1. This CDR3 has 14 residues. V gave up 3 bases and J gave up 4 bases; unmatched junction bases: 6. CDR1 SGHAT and CDR2 FQNNGV come from the germline V gene. CDR3 sequence reads: CASSFATGWYEQYF. The CDR3 DNA sequence: TGTGCCAGCAGCTTCGCGACAGGGTGGTACGAGCAGTACTTC.

The chain is built from TRBV5-1 and TRBJ1-3; D remains ambiguous. Trimming left V 5 bases short and J 0 bases short, with 9 bases between. This CDR3 contains 14 residues. Looked up from germline, CDR1 is SGHRS and CDR2 is YFSETQ. CDR3 protein: CASRGEGSGNTIYF. Written as DNA, the CDR3 is TGCGCCAGCAGGGGAGAGGGCTCTGGAAACACCATATATTTT.

V gene TRBV5-1 combines with J gene TRBJ2-7; no definite D call. From germline, CDR1 is SGHRS and CDR2 YFSETQ. Trimming removed 4 bases at V and 1 base at J, with 15 bases between. This CDR3 is 15 amino acids long. CDR3 sequence reads: CASSPGLGTSYEQYF. The CDR3 region has the DNA TGCGCCAGCAGCCCTGGTTTGGGCACTTCCTACGAGCAGTACTTC.

This clone was counted only a few times. The chain employs TRBV2 and TRBJ1-6; D gene uncertain. CDR3 length: 17 residues. Between the trimmed V and J ends, which lost 10 bases and 4 bases, there was a span of 23 bases. The V gene's germline CDR1 is SNHLY and CDR2 FYNNEI. The CDR3 spells CAIRTRDTAHYNSPLHF. The CDR3 nucleotides read TGTGCCATCCGAACTAGGGATACCGCCCATTATAATTCACCCCTCCACTTT.